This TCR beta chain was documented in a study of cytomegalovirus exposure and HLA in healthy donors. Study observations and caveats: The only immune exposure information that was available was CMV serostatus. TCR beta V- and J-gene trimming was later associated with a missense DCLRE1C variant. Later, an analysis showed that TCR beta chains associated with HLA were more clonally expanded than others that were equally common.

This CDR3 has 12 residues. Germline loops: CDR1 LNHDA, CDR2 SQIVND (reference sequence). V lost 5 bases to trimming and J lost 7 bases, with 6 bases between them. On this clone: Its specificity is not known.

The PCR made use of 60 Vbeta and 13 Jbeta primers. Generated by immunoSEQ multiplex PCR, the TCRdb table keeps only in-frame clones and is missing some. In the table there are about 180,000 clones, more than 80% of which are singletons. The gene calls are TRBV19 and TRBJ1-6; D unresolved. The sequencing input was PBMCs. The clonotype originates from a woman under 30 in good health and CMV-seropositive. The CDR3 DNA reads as TGTGCCAGTAGTTCGGGGAATTCACCCCTCCACTTT. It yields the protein CASSSGNSPLHF.